This passage covers 10 T cell receptor beta chains from one sample sequenced in a study of shared clonotypes between healthy human individuals. Clones were sequenced by immunoSEQ multiplex PCR, and TCRdb holds only the in-frame ones, with some missing. The table lists millions of clones, 90% to 95% of them singletons, with approximately 0.13% in the top ten. Sample: naive CD4+ T cells sorted from blood. The subset was: CD45RA+ positively selected. The receptors were gathered from a man aged 18 to 35 in good health.

The chain combines TRBV28 with TRBJ2-3; 11 positions agree with TRBD2. Germline loops: CDR1 MDHEN, CDR2 SYDVKM. This CDR3 has 16 residues. Trimming cost V 5 bases and J 5 bases; bases outside gene matches: 9. As DNA, the CDR3 is TGTGCCAGCAGTCTAATAGCGGGGGGGCCGGGAGATACGCAGTATTTT. This gives the protein CASSLIAGGPGDTQYF.

The chain joins TRBV5-6 to TRBJ1-1; D is unresolved. The CDR3 covers 12 residues. Germline V gives CDR1 SGHDT, CDR2 YYEEEE. V was clipped by 2 bases and J by 3 bases, with 5 bases between them. The CDR3 reads CASSLPHTEAFF. DNA for the CDR3: TGTGCCAGCAGCTTACCCCACACTGAAGCTTTCTTT.

The V gene is TRBV25-1, the J gene TRBJ2-1; no reliable D call. The CDR3 is 14 amino acids. V was cut by 7 bases and J by 3 bases, with 13 bases left in between. In germline, CDR1 is MGHDK, CDR2 SYGVNS. CDR3 DNA sequence: TGTGCCAGCACCCCTACGGACCGCTACAATGAGCAGTTCTTC. Its protein product is CASTPTDRYNEQFF.

The chain employs TRBV5-6 and TRBJ2-5, with D unresolved. The CDR3 has 15 residues. CDR1 and CDR2 from the germline V gene are SGHDT and YYEEEE. The germline V and J ends were trimmed by 2 bases and 1 base, with 12 bases remaining between them. For the CDR3, the DNA is TGTGCCAGCAGCTTTAACCGAGCGCCCCAAGAGACCCAGTACTTC. This encodes CASSFNRAPQETQYF.

The V call is TRBV23-1, the J call TRBJ2-3; D is perhaps TRBD2 (6 bases). TRBV23-1 is assigned to the ORF class and has an uncertain function. Between the trimmed V and J ends, which lost 11 bases and 1 base, there was a span of 16 bases. There are 14 residues in the CDR3. The chain's CDR3 is CAVPPEGCTDTQYF. Here the CDR3 DNA reads TGCGCCGTACCTCCGGAGGGGTGCACAGATACGCAGTATTTT.

The gene calls are TRBV28 and TRBJ1-5, with a weak D call TRBD1 (6 bases). CDR3 length: 15 residues. V was shortened by 6 bases and J by 0 bases, with 12 bases between the two germline ends. The germline CDR1 and CDR2 sequences are MDHEN and SYDVKM. DNA of the CDR3: TGTGCCAGCAGGATAGGGGGAGATAGCAATCAGCCCCAGCATTTT. This gives the protein CASRIGGDSNQPQHF.

This clone has only one observation. The rearrangement links TRBV21-1 to TRBJ1-1; the table assigns TRBD1, which was not confirmed against the DNA. TRBV21-1 has pseudogene status. This CDR3 comprises 14 residues. The CDR3 here is CASSAADRNTEAFF. Written as DNA, the CDR3 is TGTGCCAGCAGCGCGGCTGACAGGAACACTGAAGCTTTCTTT.

To note about this clone: This sample also contains other DNA sequences that code for the same CDR3. The gene calls are TRBV6-6 and TRBJ2-3, with D uncertain. With 4 bases removed from V and 0 bases from J, the gap between germline ends came to 2 bases. CDR3 length equals 12 residues. The V gene's germline CDR1 is MNHNY and CDR2 SVGAGI (reference sequence). The CDR3 is CASSSSTDTQYF. DNA of the CDR3: TGTGCCAGCAGTTCTAGCACAGATACGCAGTATTTT.

The CDR3 nucleotides are TGCGCCAGCAGCTTGGAAACAGCACCCCAAGAGACCCAGTACTTC. It yields the protein CASSLETAPQETQYF. The chain has TRBV5-1 and TRBJ2-5; unclear D gene. Trimming cost V 0 bases and J 1 base, with 10 bases left between them. This CDR3 region has 15 residues. Germline-derived CDR1 and CDR2 are SGHRS and YFSETQ. The full variable domain, its missing parts supplied by reference TRBV5-1 and TRBJ2-5, is KAGVTQTPRYLIKTRGQQVTLSCSPISGHRSVSWYQQTPGQGLQFLFEYFSETQRNKGNFPGRFSGRQFSNSRSEMNVSTLELGDSALYLCASSLETAPQETQYFGPGTRLLVL.

The V call is TRBV18, the J call TRBJ2-2, with 12 nucleotides matching TRBD2. The CDR3 is 15 amino acids. J gave up 5 bases and V 4 bases, and 2 bases lay outside the gene matches. Germline assignment: CDR1 KGHSH and CDR2 LQKENI. CDR3 sequence: CASSLGLAGTGELFF. In DNA form, the CDR3 reads TGTGCCAGCTCACTTGGACTAGCGGGGACCGGGGAGCTGTTTTTT.